This T cell receptor (beta chain) was observed in a study of T cells in localized non-small cell lung cancer. Findings and limits, study-wide: Heterogeneity within the tumor remains possible, as just one region underwent sequencing. Adjacent lung was found to contain a median approximately 60 of the top 100 tumor clones. Exceeding tumor, uninvolved adjacent lung had the highest T cell clonality. Patients showing higher blood T cell density tended to see longer overall survival.

As regards this clone: Its antigen remains unknown.

CDR1 and CDR2 from the germline V gene are MGHDK and SYGVNS. The CDR3 loop spans 10 amino acids. The germline V and J ends were trimmed by 6 bases and 2 bases, with 1 base remaining between them. TCRdb's table, derived via immunoSEQ multiplex PCR, lists solely in-frame clones and lacks some. The table has 55,000 to 65,000 clones, 70% to 90% seen once. The chain joins TRBV25-1 to TRBJ2-5; D uncertain. The sequence came from a man between 35 and 75 years old with stage I squamous cell lung carcinoma. The sample consisted of peripheral blood, taken before any cancer treatment. The CDR3 sequence is CASRQETQYF. The CDR3 DNA reads TGTGCCAGCAGGCAAGAGACCCAGTACTTC.